One sample yielded the 17 T cell receptor beta chains listed below, sequenced in a study of CD8+ T cells in alopecia areata. RNA was isolated and reverse transcribed to cDNA, the sequencing template. The protocol was immunoSEQ multiplex PCR, while the TCRdb copy is restricted to in-frame clones and leaves out a portion. The sample includes 7,000 to 8,500 clones, approximately 65% of them seen just once. Alopecia areata patients provided lesional scalp punch biopsies and peripheral blood, both collected for the study. The specimen comprised skin, sampled at week 0. Receptor source: a human donor with alopecia areata.

The rearrangement uses TRBV2 and TRBJ1-5, with 11 bases identical to TRBD1. Trimming removed 7 bases from V and 7 bases from J; junction bases left unmatched: 9. The CDR3 runs to 15 residues. CDR1 SNHLY and CDR2 FYNNEI come from the germline V gene. The CDR3 DNA sequence: TGTGCCAGCACAGTGGGACAGGGGGGGTGGCAGCCCCAGCATTTT. The encoded protein is CASTVGQGGWQPQHF.

By sample share, this clone is large. This chain links TRBV27 with TRBJ2-7; 10 positions match TRBD1. J lost 2 bases, V lost 5 bases, and 9 bases had no gene match. Germline CDR1 is MNHEY and CDR2 is SMNVEV (reference sequence). This CDR3 spans 16 amino acids. This chain's CDR3 is CASSGIRTGGTYEQYF. Written as DNA, the CDR3 is TGTGCCAGCAGTGGAATACGGACAGGGGGGACCTACGAGCAGTACTTC.

The J gene is TRBJ1-1, the V gene TRBV7-2; no clear D gene. CDR3 length: 14 residues. V lost 4 bases and J 0 bases, leaving 9 bases between the germline ends. Germline CDR1 SGHTA, CDR2 FQGNSA. CDR3 sequence: CASSYGRVNTEAFF. The CDR3 coding sequence is TGTGCCAGCAGCTACGGACGGGTGAACACTGAAGCTTTCTTT.

The CDR3 DNA reads TGTGCCATCAGTGAGTCCTCGGGACAGGGGGCGTTTGAGCAGTACTTC. Its protein product is CAISESSGQGAFEQYF. The chain recombines TRBV10-3 with TRBJ2-7; 12 bases map to TRBD1. The V gene end was trimmed by 0 bases and the J gene end by 7 bases; junction bases not matched to a gene: 7. This CDR3 is 16 amino acids long. Germline V gene sequence: CDR1 ENHRY, CDR2 SYGVKD.

V and J are TRBV6-1 and TRBJ2-5; no reliable D call. Germline V CDR1 and CDR2: MNHNS, SASEGT. CDR3 length: 14 residues. The ends were cut back, 3 bases at V and 7 bases at J, with 15 bases in the middle. The chain's CDR3 is CASSDPGLLGTQYF. The CDR3 DNA reads TGTGCCAGCAGTGATCCCGGGTTATTAGGGACCCAGTACTTC.

The chain uses TRBV27 and TRBJ2-2; D remains ambiguous. Germline V lookup: CDR1 MNHEY, CDR2 SMNVEV (reference sequence). CDR3 length: 12 residues. The V end lost 7 bases, the J end lost 4 bases, and 7 bases lay between the germline ends. The chain's CDR3 is CASNMGTGELFF. The CDR3 region has the DNA TGTGCCAGCAATATGGGCACCGGGGAGCTGTTTTTT.

V and J are TRBV5-4 and TRBJ1-6, with 9 bases aligning to TRBD1. Germline trimming cut 0 bases from V and 6 bases from J; bases unmatched to any gene: 1. CDR3 length: 15 amino acids. The germline V gene has CDR1 SGHNT and CDR2 YYREEE (reference sequence). Written as DNA, the CDR3 is TGTGCCAGCAGCTTGGGGACAGGGGTTAATTCACCCCTCCACTTT. This gives the protein CASSLGTGVNSPLHF.

The chain joins TRBV5-1 to TRBJ1-4; D gene unclear. The V gene's germline CDR1 is SGHRS and CDR2 YFSETQ. Between the trimmed V and J ends, which lost 2 bases and 1 base, there was a span of 15 bases. The CDR3 contains 17 residues. Here the CDR3 reads CASSFRPTDQTNEKLFF. DNA for the CDR3: TGCGCCAGCAGCTTTCGCCCCACAGACCAAACTAATGAAAAACTGTTTTTT.

The chain couples TRBV5-8 to TRBJ2-2; D uncertain. The CDR3 has 12 residues. Germline loops: CDR1 SGHTS, CDR2 YDEGEE. V shed 6 bases and J shed 4 bases, with 7 bases lying between them. DNA of the CDR3: TGTGCCAGCAATAGGGTCACCGGGGAGCTGTTTTTT. Translation: CASNRVTGELFF.

The chain has TRBV7-2 and TRBJ2-7; D is undetermined. The CDR3 sequence is 14 residues long. CDR1 and CDR2 (germline): SGHTA, FQGNSA. The V gene lost 1 base and the J gene lost 0 bases, with 7 bases spanning the gap. CDR3 region: CASSLVGSSYEQYF. The CDR3 DNA follows: TGTGCCAGCAGCTTAGTGGGCAGCTCCTACGAGCAGTACTTC.

The chain has TRBV9 and TRBJ1-2; 8 bases agree with TRBD1. V trimming: 3 bases; J trimming: 8 bases; junction bases outside the gene matches: 6. This CDR3 has 13 amino acids. The germline gives CDR1 SGDLS, CDR2 YYNGEE. CDR3 sequence: CASSARDRTGYTF. The DNA of the CDR3 is TGTGCCAGCAGCGCACGGGACAGGACGGGCTACACCTTC.

The rearrangement joins TRBV19 to TRBJ2-1; a possible D gene is TRBD1 (5 bases). The CDR3 is 15 residues long. From germline, CDR1 is LNHDA and CDR2 SQIVND (reference sequence). V lost 1 base and J lost 5, with 12 bases in between. This CDR3 reads CASSIGAGSHNEQFF. In DNA form, the CDR3 reads TGTGCCAGTAGTATAGGGGCAGGGTCCCACAATGAGCAGTTCTTC. Together with reference TRBV19 and TRBJ2-1, the CDR3 gives the full variable domain: DGGITQSPKYLFRKEGQNVTLSCEQNLNHDAMYWYRQDPGQGLRLIYYSQIVNDFQKGDIAEGYSVSREKKESFPLTVTSAQKNPTAFYLCASSIGAGSHNEQFFGPGTRLTVL.

The chain employs TRBV11-1 and TRBJ2-5; 9 bases are shared with TRBD1. Matching the DNA end better, TRBJ2-7 makes the J call doubtful. Germline V gives CDR1 SGHAT, CDR2 FQDESV (reference sequence). The CDR3 spans 14 residues. CDR3 DNA sequence: TGTGCCAGCAGCCCGGACAGGGGAACCTACGAGCAGTACTTC. Translating it yields CASSPDRGTYEQYF.

V gene TRBV6-6 combines with J gene TRBJ1-2, with a possible D match to TRBD1 (6 bases). CDR1 is MNHNY, CDR2 SVGAGI, per germline (reference sequence). This CDR3 has 14 residues. With 6 bases removed from V and 5 bases from J, the gap between germline ends came to 16 bases. The CDR3 DNA reads TGTGCCAGCAGCAAACGACAGGAAGAATATGGCTACACCTTC. Translating it yields CASSKRQEEYGYTF.

The V and J genes are TRBV11-1 and TRBJ2-2; D call uncertain. Trimming shortened V by 3 bases and J by 2 bases, and 10 bases separated the two germline ends. Germline CDR1 SGHAT, CDR2 FQDESV (reference sequence). This CDR3 comprises 15 residues. DNA of the CDR3: TGTGCCAGCAGCTTGGACGGCTCTAACACCGGGGAGCTGTTTTTT. Its translation: CASSLDGSNTGELFF.

The chain employs TRBV10-1 and TRBJ2-7; D remains ambiguous. Trimming left V 5 bases short and J 1 base short, with 9 bases between. Germline-derived CDR1 and CDR2 are WNHNN and SYGVQD (reference sequence). This CDR3 has 13 amino acids. The CDR3: CASSSDDSYEQYF. The CDR3 nucleotides read TGCGCCAGCAGTTCCGACGATTCCTACGAGCAGTACTTC.

The V gene is TRBV4-2, the J gene TRBJ1-5; the D is unclear. The CDR3 is 15 amino acids. Trimming pared 1 base from V and 0 bases from J, leaving 7 bases between. Germline V lookup: CDR1 LGHNA, CDR2 YNFKEQ. The CDR3 DNA reads as TGTGCCAGCAGCCAAGCCAGAAATAGCAATCAGCCCCAGCATTTT. Translated, it gives CASSQARNSNQPQHF.